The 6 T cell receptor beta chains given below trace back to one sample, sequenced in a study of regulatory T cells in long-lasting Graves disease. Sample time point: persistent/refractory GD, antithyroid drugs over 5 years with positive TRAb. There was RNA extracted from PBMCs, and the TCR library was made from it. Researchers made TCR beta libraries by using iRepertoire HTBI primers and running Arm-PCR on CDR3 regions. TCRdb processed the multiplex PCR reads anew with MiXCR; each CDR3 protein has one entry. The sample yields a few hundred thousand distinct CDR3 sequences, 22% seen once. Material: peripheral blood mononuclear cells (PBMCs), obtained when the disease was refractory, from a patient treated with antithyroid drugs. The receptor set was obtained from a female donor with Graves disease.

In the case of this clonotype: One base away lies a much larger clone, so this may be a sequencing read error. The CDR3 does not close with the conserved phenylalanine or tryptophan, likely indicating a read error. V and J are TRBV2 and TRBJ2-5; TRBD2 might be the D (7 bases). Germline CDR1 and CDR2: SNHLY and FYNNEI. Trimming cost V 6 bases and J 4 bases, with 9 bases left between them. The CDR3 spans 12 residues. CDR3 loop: CASRAGAETQYL. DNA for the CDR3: TGTGCCAGCAGGGCGGGGGCAGAGACCCAGTACCTC.

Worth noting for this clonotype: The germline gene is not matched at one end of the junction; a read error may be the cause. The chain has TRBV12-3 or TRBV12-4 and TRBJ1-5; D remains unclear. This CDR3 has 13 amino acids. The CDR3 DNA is TGTGCCAGCAGTTTTGGGTCATCTCAGTCCCAGCATTTT. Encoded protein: CASSFGSSQSQHF.

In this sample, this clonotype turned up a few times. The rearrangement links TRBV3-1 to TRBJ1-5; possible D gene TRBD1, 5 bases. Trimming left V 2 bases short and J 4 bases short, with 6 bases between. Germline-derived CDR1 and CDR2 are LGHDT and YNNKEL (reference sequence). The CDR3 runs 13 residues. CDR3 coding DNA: TGTGCCAGCAGCCAAAACAGGAATCAGCCCCAGCATTTT. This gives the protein CASSQNRNQPQHF.

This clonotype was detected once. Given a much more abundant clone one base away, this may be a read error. The CDR3 sequence: CASSLRDTVNTGAFF. CDR3 nucleotide sequence: TGTGCCAGCAGCCTCCGGGACACAGTGAACACTGGAGCTTTCTTT. The V call is TRBV7-9, the J call TRBJ1-1, with D possibly being TRBD1 (6 bases). This CDR3 contains 15 residues. From germline, CDR1 is SEHNR and CDR2 FQNEAQ (reference sequence).

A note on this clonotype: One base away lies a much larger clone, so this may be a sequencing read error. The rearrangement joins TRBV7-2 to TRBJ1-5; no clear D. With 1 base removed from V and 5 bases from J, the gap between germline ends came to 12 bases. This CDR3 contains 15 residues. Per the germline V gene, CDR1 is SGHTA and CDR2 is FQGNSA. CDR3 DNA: TGTGCCAGCAGCTTAGTAGGGCAGTGCCATCAGCCCCAGCATTTT. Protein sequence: CASSLVGQCHQPQHF.

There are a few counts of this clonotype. CDR3 coding DNA: TGTGCCAGCAGCCAAGATTGGTGGGTGGAGGCTGAAGCTTTCTTT. It translates to CASSQDWWVEAEAFF. The chain carries TRBV14 and TRBJ1-1; D call uncertain. The germline gives CDR1 SGHDN, CDR2 FVKESK. This CDR3 is built from 15 residues. V was shortened by 0 bases and J by 6 bases, with 14 bases between the two germline ends.